These T cell receptor beta chains were read from a single sample in a study of shared clonotypes between healthy human individuals. Produced via immunoSEQ multiplex PCR; TCRdb's table is partial and in-frame only. The sample consists of around 2,000,000 clones, about 92% of them appearing once. The sample consisted of naive CD8+ T cells from PBMCs. The source of these receptors is a young man in good health. Some clones in this sample may be carry-over from other donors' samples. The CDR3 runs from the conserved cysteine through the conserved F or W. D genes are given only for firm matches. The size entry is marked missing in some rows and otherwise reads once, few, many or a size class.

cdr3_aa | cdr3_nt | d_call | clone_size | j_call | v_call
CASSLSAASGNTIYF | TGTGCCAGCAGTTTATCTGCGGCCTCTGGAAACACCATATATTTT | - | few | TRBJ1-3 | TRBV27
CASMGVPYEQYF | TGTGCCAGTATGGGAGTACCCTACGAGCAGTACTTC | - | few | TRBJ2-7 | TRBV19
CASSQFSYNEQFF | TGTGCCAGCAGCCAATTTTCCTACAATGAGCAGTTCTTC | - | - | TRBJ2-1 | TRBV14
CASSEPSSGTLDTQYF | TGTGCCAGCAGCGAGCCCTCTAGCGGGACTCTCGATACGCAGTATTTT | TRBD2 | - | TRBJ2-3 | TRBV9
CASSEGRPTDTQYF | TGTGCCAGCAGTGAAGGACGCCCGACGGATACGCAGTATTTT | - | - | TRBJ2-3 | TRBV2
CASSHRLAGGPESYNEQFF | TGTGCCAGCAGCCACCGACTAGCGGGAGGGCCGGAGTCCTACAATGAGCAGTTCTTC | TRBD2 | - | TRBJ2-1 | TRBV11-1
CASSLRGQLAGYNEQFF | TGTGCCAGTAGTCTCAGGGGCCAACTAGCGGGATACAATGAGCAGTTCTTC | TRBD2 | - | TRBJ2-1 | TRBV19
CASDGLTTTGELFF | TGTGCCAGCGACGGACTCACTACTACCGGGGAGCTGTTTTTT | - | once | TRBJ2-2 | TRBV7-9
CASSGNPDRLNQPQHF | TGCGCCAGCAGCGGTAATCCGGACCGACTCAATCAGCCCCAGCATTTT | - | - | TRBJ1-5 | TRBV5-1
CASSGRGASGRDEQFF | TGTGCCAGCAGCGGGCGCGGGGCTAGCGGGCGGGATGAGCAGTTCTTC | TRBD2 | - | TRBJ2-1 | TRBV7-8
CASSFTTAQETQYF | TGTGCCAGCAGTTTCACAACAGCTCAAGAGACCCAGTACTTC | - | - | TRBJ2-5 | TRBV27
CASSVRGLGGYTF | TGTGCCAGCAGCGTACGGGGACTGGGAGGCTACACCTTC | - | few | TRBJ1-2 | TRBV9
CASWGWDTDTQYF | TGTGCCAGCTGGGGGTGGGATACAGATACGCAGTATTTT | - | - | TRBJ2-3 | TRBV27
CASSPRLAGNEQYF | TGTGCCAGCAGTCCCCGCCTAGCGGGAAACGAGCAGTACTTC | TRBD2 | - | TRBJ2-7 | TRBV27
CASSSGGGRSNQPQHF | TGTGCCAGCAGTTCGGGCGGGGGGCGGAGCAATCAGCCCCAGCATTTT | - | few | TRBJ1-5 | TRBV5-5
CASSQDPGLRSAFF | TGCGCCAGCAGCCAAGATCCAGGCTTAAGGTCAGCTTTCTTT | - | - | TRBJ1-1 | TRBV4-3
CASSLDRGSGELFF | TGCGCCAGCAGCCTCGACAGGGGGTCCGGGGAGCTGTTTTTT | TRBD1 | - | TRBJ2-2 | TRBV4-1
CASRSNGVRLTNYGYTF | TGTGCCAGCAGGTCAAATGGGGTGCGGCTCACCAACTATGGCTACACCTTC | - | - | TRBJ1-2 | TRBV7-3
CAWSVGTGADTQYF | TGTGCCTGGAGTGTTGGGACAGGGGCAGATACGCAGTATTTT | TRBD1 | - | TRBJ2-3 | TRBV30
CASSTGTGGGYTF | TGTGCCAGCAGCACAGGGACAGGGGGAGGCTACACCTTC | - | - | TRBJ1-2 | TRBV21-1
CASRQGYGANVLTF | TGTGCCAGCAGGCAGGGTTACGGGGCCAACGTCCTGACTTTC | - | - | TRBJ2-6 | TRBV11-2
CASSLGSGGRVSGTDTQYF | TGTGCCAGCAGCTTGGGTAGCGGCGGTAGGGTTTCAGGCACAGATACGCAGTATTTT | - | - | TRBJ2-3 | TRBV5-6
CASSGRSVGDNEQFF | TGTGCCAGCAGCGGTAGAAGTGTTGGCGACAATGAGCAGTTCTTC | - | - | TRBJ2-1 | TRBV2
CSVEDAAGNTEAFF | TGCAGCGTTGAAGATGCGGCCGGGAACACTGAAGCTTTCTTT | - | - | TRBJ1-1 | TRBV29-1
CASTPLAGNTEAFF | TGTGCCAGCACCCCCCTCGCCGGTAACACTGAAGCTTTCTTT | - | - | TRBJ1-1 | TRBV27
CASSPDTTETQYF | TGTGCCAGCAGCCCCGACACCACTGAGACCCAGTACTTC | - | - | TRBJ2-5 | TRBV9
CASSGLRDSGNTIYF | TGTGCCAGCAGTGGATTGCGGGACTCTGGAAACACCATATATTTT | - | once | TRBJ1-3 | TRBV2
CATSARASDNEQFF | TGTGCCACCAGCGCCCGAGCAAGCGACAATGAGCAGTTCTTC | - | - | TRBJ2-1 | TRBV15
CASSQAAGYNEQFF | TGCGCCAGCAGCCAGGCAGCGGGATACAATGAGCAGTTCTTC | TRBD2 | - | TRBJ2-1 | TRBV4-3
CASSLLAGTDTQYF | TGTGCCAGCAGCTTACTAGCGGGCACAGATACGCAGTATTTT | TRBD2 | - | TRBJ2-3 | TRBV7-8
CASSLRDRNEKLFF | TGTGCCAGCAGTTTGAGGGACAGAAATGAAAAACTGTTTTTT | TRBD1 | - | TRBJ1-4 | TRBV27
CASSLGTGGADEQYF | TGTGCCAGCAGCTTGGGGACAGGGGGCGCCGACGAGCAGTACTTC | TRBD1 | once | TRBJ2-7 | TRBV5-6
CAVEGGQVADTQYF | TGTGCCGTAGAGGGGGGGCAGGTCGCAGATACGCAGTATTTT | - | - | TRBJ2-3 | TRBV7-9
CASSYYRQNTEAFF | TGTGCCAGCAGTTACTACCGGCAGAACACTGAAGCTTTCTTT | - | - | TRBJ1-1 | TRBV6-5
CASSQSSKANTEAFF | TGTGCCAGCAGTCAGTCTTCTAAGGCGAACACTGAAGCTTTCTTT | - | once | TRBJ1-1 | TRBV6-5
CASSLGLAGIFNYEQYF | TGCGCCAGCAGCTTGGGGTTAGCGGGTATCTTCAACTACGAGCAGTACTTC | TRBD2 | - | TRBJ2-7 | TRBV5-1
CASSFPAGGSETQYF | TGTGCCAGCAGTTTCCCCGCAGGTGGGTCAGAGACCCAGTACTTC | - | - | TRBJ2-5 | TRBV28
CASSLAVSGREKDNEQFF | TGTGCCAGCAGCTTAGCGGTCAGCGGGAGGGAGAAAGACAATGAGCAGTTCTTC | TRBD2 | - | TRBJ2-1 | TRBV7-9
CASSLISGRAQNEQFF | TGTGCCAGCAGTCTCATTAGCGGGAGGGCCCAGAATGAGCAGTTCTTC | TRBD2 | - | TRBJ2-1 | TRBV27
CASSTRTGTDTQYF | TGTGCCAGCAGCACGAGGACAGGGACAGATACGCAGTATTTT | TRBD1 | - | TRBJ2-3 | TRBV7-9
CAISDGSYNSPLHF | TGTGCCATCAGTGATGGCTCCTATAATTCACCCCTCCACTTT | - | - | TRBJ1-6 | TRBV10-3
CAISEGQAGQPQHF | TGTGCCATCAGTGAGGGGCAGGCGGGACAGCCCCAGCATTTT | - | - | TRBJ1-5 | TRBV10-3
CASSGSGTQLLYGYTF | TGTGCCAGCAGTGGCTCCGGGACGCAGTTGCTCTATGGCTACACCTTC | - | - | TRBJ1-2 | TRBV6-1
CASSPLGTDLTDTQYF | TGTGCCAGCAGTCCTCTCGGGACGGATCTCACAGATACGCAGTATTTT | - | - | TRBJ2-3 | TRBV28
CASSLAGNTEAFF | TGCGCCAGCAGCTTGGCGGGGAACACTGAAGCTTTCTTT | - | - | TRBJ1-1 | TRBV5-1
CASSLGSDTQYF | TGTGCCAGCAGCTTAGGCTCGGATACGCAGTATTTT | - | - | TRBJ2-3 | TRBV11-2
CASSLSGGVGTSGKRAYGNEQFF | TGCGCCAGCAGCTTGAGCGGGGGAGTCGGGACTAGCGGGAAGAGAGCCTATGGCAATGAGCAGTTCTTC | TRBD2 | - | TRBJ2-1 | TRBV5-1
CASSMVRDEQYF | TGTGCCAGTAGTATGGTAAGGGACGAGCAGTACTTC | - | - | TRBJ2-7 | TRBV19
CSVDVSVGNYGYTF | TGCAGCGTTGACGTATCGGTGGGAAACTATGGCTACACCTTC | - | - | TRBJ1-2 | TRBV29-1
CASSPSRSGYGYTF | TGTGCCAGCAGCCCCTCGCGGTCGGGGTATGGCTACACCTTC | - | - | TRBJ1-2 | TRBV28
CASSLYGEQFF | TGTGCCAGCAGTTTATACGGGGAGCAGTTCTTC | - | - | TRBJ2-1 | TRBV27
CASSVDGTGIHNEQFF | TGTGCCAGCAGCGTAGATGGGACAGGGATCCACAATGAGCAGTTCTTC | TRBD1 | - | TRBJ2-1 | TRBV9